These 7 T cell receptor beta chains were sequenced from one sample in a study of cytomegalovirus exposure and HLA in healthy donors. Amplification used 60 Vbeta primers and 13 Jbeta primers. Clones were read by immunoSEQ multiplex PCR, and TCRdb kept only the in-frame ones, dropping some. The sample shows about 140,000 clones, 80% of them seen only once. Sequencing used PBMCs. The receptor set was obtained from a man aged 25-45 years in good health.

The chain combines TRBV19 with TRBJ2-3, with D possibly TRBD2 on 5 matching bases. The CDR3 length is 13 residues. The germline CDR1 and CDR2 sequences are LNHDA and SQIVND (reference sequence). V was trimmed by 10 bases and J by 3 bases, leaving 14 bases between them. The DNA of the CDR3 is TGTGCCACCTCTGGGAGAGGGACAGATACGCAGTATTTT. Amino acid sequence: CATSGRGTDTQYF.

This rearrangement joins TRBV19 to TRBJ2-7; 13 positions agree with TRBD2. Germline loops: CDR1 LNHDA, CDR2 SQIVND (reference sequence). CDR3 length: 16 residues. Germline trimming cut 4 bases from V and 2 bases from J; bases unmatched to any gene: 5. The CDR3 here is CASSTTGTSGAYEQYF. In DNA, the CDR3 is TGTGCCAGTAGTACAACCGGGACTAGCGGGGCCTACGAGCAGTACTTC. Variable domain in full (rest from reference TRBV19 and TRBJ2-7): DGGITQSPKYLFRKEGQNVTLSCEQNLNHDAMYWYRQDPGQGLRLIYYSQIVNDFQKGDIAEGYSVSREKKESFPLTVTSAQKNPTAFYLCASSTTGTSGAYEQYFGPGTRLTVT.

The chain recombines TRBV5-6 with TRBJ1-5; 7 bases map to TRBD1. The germline CDR1 and CDR2 sequences are SGHDT and YYEEEE. There are 14 residues in the CDR3. The junction had 5 bases not matched to a gene; V was cut back by 4 bases and J by 4 bases. This CDR3 is CASSRRDRNQPQHF. CDR3 DNA sequence: TGTGCCAGCAGCCGCCGGGACAGAAATCAGCCCCAGCATTTT.

V usage is TRBV25-1 and J usage is TRBJ2-7; TRBD1 aligns across 8 bases. With V trimmed by 2 bases and J by 3 bases, 9 bases remained unmatched. The length of the CDR3 is 16 residues. CDR1 and CDR2 from the germline V gene are MGHDK and SYGVNS. CDR3 nucleotide sequence: TGTGCCAGCAGTGAAGCCACCGCTGACAGGGGCTACGAGCAGTACTTC. Translation gives CASSEATADRGYEQYF.

This clone is a singleton in its sample. The J gene is TRBJ2-7, the V gene TRBV2; D possibly corresponds to TRBD1 (5 bases). V was shortened by 1 base and J by 3 bases, with 16 bases between the two germline ends. Germline-derived CDR1 and CDR2 are SNHLY and FYNNEI. The CDR3 totals 16 residues. CDR3 nucleotides: TGTGCCAGCAGTGAAGGGGTCTTAGGGGCAGTCTACGAGCAGTACTTC. It encodes CASSEGVLGAVYEQYF.

The chain joins TRBV18 to TRBJ2-2; D not certain. Germline V gene lookup returns CDR1 KGHSH and CDR2 LQKENI. The CDR3 has 14 amino acids. V lost 3 bases and J 7 bases, leaving 12 bases between the germline ends. The CDR3 reads CASSPASTYGELFF. The CDR3 DNA is TGTGCCAGCTCACCCGCATCCACCTACGGGGAGCTGTTTTTT.

This sequence joins TRBV27 and TRBJ2-5, with TRBD2 as a possible D gene (5 bases). The J call could be wrong; TRBJ2-7 is a better fit for the DNA end. CDR1 is MNHEY and CDR2 is SMNVEV in the germline V gene (reference sequence). The length of the CDR3 is 15 residues. As DNA, the CDR3 is TGTGCCAGCAGTTTGGCGCCCCTAGCTTCTGGCGAGCAGTACTTC. The encoded protein is CASSLAPLASGEQYF.